These 23 T cell receptor beta chains were sequenced from one sample in a study of blood T cell repertoires in COVID-19 (dated by TCRdb to the early 2020s). Libraries came from the immunoSEQ multiplex PCR assay. Sourced from immuneACCESS, this table was stored by TCRdb with only in-frame sequences that have V and J called. A share of the clones is absent; for the studies checked, an unresolved V gene accounts for under half, and the remainder has no known explanation. The sample table lists about 130,000 clones, approximately 84% of them with a count of one. The top ten constitute approximately 13% of the sample. The sequencing input was peripheral blood. The receptors come from a woman aged 25 to 45 who had recovered from COVID-19.

The chain is built from TRBV6-5 and TRBJ1-1; 9 bases fit TRBD1. Germline CDR1 MNHEY, CDR2 SVGAGI. This CDR3 has 14 amino acids. Unmatched junction bases numbered 12, after V lost 6 bases and J lost 10 bases. In DNA, the CDR3 is TGTGCCAGCAGCCAAACCGGACAGGGGAGAGGAGCTTTCTTT. Translating gives CASSQTGQGRGAFF.

The chain employs TRBV27 and TRBJ2-2; 7 positions match TRBD2. The CDR3 is 18 amino acids. CDR1 MNHEY and CDR2 SMNVEV come from the germline V gene (reference sequence). J lost 5 bases, V lost 0 bases, and 12 bases had no gene match. In DNA, the CDR3 is TGTGCCAGCAGTTTATCGGGCAAGGGAGGGTGGCGAACCGGGGAGCTGTTTTTT. This translates into CASSLSGKGGWRTGELFF.

The J gene is TRBJ2-2, the V gene TRBV12-5, with D tentatively TRBD1 (5 bases). The length of the CDR3 is 16 residues. V was cut by 5 bases and J by 2 bases, with 15 bases left in between. The germline V gene has CDR1 LGHNT and CDR2 FRNRAP. In DNA, the CDR3 is TGTGCTAGTGGTACTGGGGAACAGGTTAACACCGGGGAGCTGTTTTTT. Encoded protein: CASGTGEQVNTGELFF.

This chain uses TRBV5-1 with TRBJ2-1, with D uncertain. CDR1 SGHRS and CDR2 YFSETQ come from the germline V gene. V gave up 1 base and J gave up 0 bases, with 8 bases separating them. The CDR3 covers 15 residues. The DNA of the CDR3 is TGCGCCAGCAGCTTGATGACTCCCTCCTACAATGAGCAGTTCTTC. It encodes CASSLMTPSYNEQFF.

This rearrangement joins TRBV13 to TRBJ2-7; D unresolved. This CDR3 contains 14 residues. V was pared by 5 bases and J by 3 bases, with 14 bases between. Germline values: CDR1 PRHDT, CDR2 FYEKMQ (reference sequence). CDR3 region: CASSAQRSFYEQYF. CDR3 nucleotide sequence: TGTGCCAGCAGCGCACAGAGATCCTTCTACGAGCAGTACTTC.

The gene calls are TRBV2 and TRBJ2-7; TRBD2 matches 9 bases. The length of the CDR3 is 12 residues. V lost 8 bases to trimming and J lost 7 bases; unmatched junction nucleotides: 6. Germline CDR1 reads SNHLY; CDR2 reads FYNNEI. The CDR3 protein is CASAGLAGEQYF. The CDR3 DNA reads TGTGCCAGCGCGGGGCTAGCGGGGGAGCAGTACTTC.

The chain uses TRBV19 and TRBJ1-1; tentatively, D is TRBD1 (6 bases). Germline values: CDR1 LNHDA, CDR2 SQIVND (reference sequence). The CDR3 spans 16 residues. The germline V and J ends were trimmed by 5 bases and 0 bases, with 16 bases remaining between them. The CDR3 spells CASSPLQQGLNTEAFF. CDR3 coding DNA: TGTGCCAGTAGTCCCTTACAACAGGGTTTGAACACTGAAGCTTTCTTT.

The J gene is TRBJ2-1, the V gene TRBV5-1; D ambiguous. The CDR3 loop spans 12 amino acids. The V end was cut by 5 bases, the J end by 6 bases, with 9 bases between. Germline values: CDR1 SGHRS, CDR2 YFSETQ. The DNA of the CDR3 is TGCGCCAGCAGACCAGAAAGCAATGAGCAGTTCTTC. It encodes CASRPESNEQFF.

For this clone: A far larger clone is one base from this, pointing to a likely read error. The chain has TRBV7-2 and TRBJ1-1; D is unresolved. V gave up 0 bases and J gave up 0 bases, with 2 bases separating them. The CDR3 is 13 amino acids. The germline V gene encodes CDR1 SGHTA and CDR2 FQGNSA. The CDR3 loop is CASSLAMNTEAFF. The CDR3 coding sequence is TGTGCCAGCAGCTTAGCCATGAACACTGAAGCTTTCTTT.

This chain connects TRBV6-1 to TRBJ2-2; 13 bases match TRBD2. The CDR3 runs to 16 residues. V shed 4 bases, J shed 6 bases, and the junction held 5 bases outside the gene matches. CDR1 MNHNS and CDR2 SASEGT come from the germline V gene. As DNA, the CDR3 is TGTGCCAGCAGTGTACTAGCGGGAGGGCCAGCCGGGGAGCTGTTTTTT. As protein: CASSVLAGGPAGELFF.

The genes are TRBV15 and TRBJ2-7; possible D gene TRBD1, 6 bases. Trimming shortened V by 0 bases and J by 2 bases, and 11 bases separated the two germline ends. The CDR3 sequence is 15 residues long. Germline-derived CDR1 and CDR2 are LNHNV and YYDKDF (reference sequence). CDR3 in DNA: TGTGCCACCAGCAGAGATAACCAGGGGACCTACGAGCAGTACTTC. It is translated as CATSRDNQGTYEQYF.

This chain links TRBV28 with TRBJ2-7; 8 nucleotides align to TRBD1. This CDR3 region has 14 residues. The V gene's germline CDR1 is MDHEN and CDR2 SYDVKM. The ends lost 5 bases at V and 3 bases at J; junction bases unmatched: 6. This CDR3 is CASSPPDRDYEQYF. The CDR3 nucleotides are TGTGCCAGCAGTCCCCCGGACAGGGACTACGAGCAGTACTTC.

As DNA, the CDR3 is TGTGCCTGGAGCCGAGACAACTACGAGCAGTACTTC. This encodes CAWSRDNYEQYF. This chain uses TRBV30 with TRBJ2-7; D remains unclear. CDR1 is GTSNPN and CDR2 is SVGIG in the germline V gene (reference sequence). V was trimmed by 3 bases and J by 3 bases, leaving 9 bases between them. This CDR3 spans 12 amino acids.

The chain is built from TRBV25-1 and TRBJ2-3, with a tentative D call TRBD2 (6 bases). V lost 8 bases, J lost 2 bases, and 17 bases lay in between. CDR1 is MGHDK and CDR2 is SYGVNS in the germline V gene. This CDR3 has 15 amino acids. This chain's CDR3 is CASSLSREYTDTQYF. The CDR3 bases are TGTGCCAGCTCCCTTTCCCGGGAGTACACAGATACGCAGTATTTT. Drawing the rest from reference TRBV25-1 and TRBJ2-3, the complete variable domain is EADIYQTPRYLVIGTGKKITLECSQTMGHDKMYWYQQDPGMELHLIHYSYGVNSTEKGDLSSESTVSRIRTEHFPLTLESARPSHTSQYLCASSLSREYTDTQYFGPGTRLTVL.

Here the CDR3 reads CASSYRRDVGNEQFF. In DNA form, the CDR3 reads TGTGCCAGCAGCTACCGACGGGATGTCGGCAATGAGCAGTTCTTC. The V gene is TRBV12-1, the J gene TRBJ2-1; TRBD2 is the table's D call, not checked against the DNA. TRBV12-1 is a pseudogene segment. There are 15 residues in the CDR3.

Of note for this clone: The junction departs from the called germline gene at one end, perhaps through a read error. This CDR3 is CAISEMAGNIGELFF. The CDR3 DNA reads TGTGCCATCAGTGAAATGGCAGGCAACATCGGGGAGCTGTTTTTT. The chain joins TRBV10-3 to TRBJ2-2; the D is unclear. Germline V gives CDR1 ENHRY, CDR2 SYGVKD. The CDR3 loop spans 15 amino acids.

V usage is TRBV27 and J usage is TRBJ1-1, with TRBD1 as a possible D gene (6 bases). Germline lookup yields CDR1 MNHEY and CDR2 SMNVEV (reference sequence). V was pared by 5 bases and J by 7 bases, with 20 bases between. The length of the CDR3 is 15 residues. CDR3 region: CASSQGRAGSIEAFF. CDR3 coding DNA: TGTGCCAGCAGTCAGGGGCGGGCAGGGAGCATTGAAGCTTTCTTT.

The chain carries TRBV11-2 and TRBJ1-4; tentatively, D is TRBD1 (5 bases). Trimming cost V 3 bases and J 5 bases, with 13 bases left between them. This CDR3 comprises 15 residues. Per the germline V gene, CDR1 is SGHAT and CDR2 is FQNNGV. CDR3 bases: TGTGCCAGCAGCTTTCGGGGGAATCAGAATGAAAAACTGTTTTTT. Amino acid sequence: CASSFRGNQNEKLFF.

The rearrangement links TRBV19 to TRBJ2-3; 12 bases match TRBD2. Germline assignment: CDR1 LNHDA and CDR2 SQIVND (reference sequence). This CDR3 has 15 amino acids. With 3 bases clipped from V and 5 bases from J, the junction kept 3 bases outside the gene matches. CDR3 in amino acids: CASSIMGLAGDTQYF. The CDR3 coding sequence is TGTGCCAGTAGTATCATGGGACTAGCGGGAGATACGCAGTATTTT.

This clone was counted between two and nine times. J is TRBJ1-1 and V is TRBV11-2; D ambiguous. Trimming took off 5 bases at V and 1 base at J, with 14 bases between the two ends. The CDR3 has 15 residues. In germline, CDR1 is SGHAT, CDR2 FQNNGV. In DNA, the CDR3 is TGTGCCAGCAGCCAAATAGAGGGTTGGAACACTGAAGCTTTCTTT. Its translation: CASSQIEGWNTEAFF.

V and J are TRBV5-4 and TRBJ1-1; the D is unclear. V was cut by 3 bases and J by 0 bases, with 6 bases left in between. Germline V CDR1 and CDR2: SGHNT, YYREEE (reference sequence). This CDR3 region has 13 residues. CDR3 nucleotide sequence: TGTGCCAGCAGCTCAGATATGAACACTGAAGCTTTCTTT. Protein sequence: CASSSDMNTEAFF.

The gene calls are TRBV9 and TRBJ1-3, with D unclear. Trimming cost V 3 bases and J 0 bases, with 13 bases left between them. From germline, CDR1 is SGDLS and CDR2 YYNGEE. The CDR3 contains 16 residues. CDR3 nucleotide sequence: TGTGCCAGCAGCGCGCCTTTGACTACCTCTGGAAACACCATATATTTT. It is translated as CASSAPLTTSGNTIYF.

The chain uses TRBV12-5 and TRBJ2-7; 8 bases match TRBD1. Trimming cost V 5 bases and J 3 bases; bases outside gene matches: 12. The CDR3 runs to 16 residues. The germline V gene encodes CDR1 LGHNT and CDR2 FRNRAP. The CDR3 DNA reads TGTGCTAGTGGTCGGCCCCAACCCGGACAGGGCTACGAGCAGTACTTC. Translation gives CASGRPQPGQGYEQYF.